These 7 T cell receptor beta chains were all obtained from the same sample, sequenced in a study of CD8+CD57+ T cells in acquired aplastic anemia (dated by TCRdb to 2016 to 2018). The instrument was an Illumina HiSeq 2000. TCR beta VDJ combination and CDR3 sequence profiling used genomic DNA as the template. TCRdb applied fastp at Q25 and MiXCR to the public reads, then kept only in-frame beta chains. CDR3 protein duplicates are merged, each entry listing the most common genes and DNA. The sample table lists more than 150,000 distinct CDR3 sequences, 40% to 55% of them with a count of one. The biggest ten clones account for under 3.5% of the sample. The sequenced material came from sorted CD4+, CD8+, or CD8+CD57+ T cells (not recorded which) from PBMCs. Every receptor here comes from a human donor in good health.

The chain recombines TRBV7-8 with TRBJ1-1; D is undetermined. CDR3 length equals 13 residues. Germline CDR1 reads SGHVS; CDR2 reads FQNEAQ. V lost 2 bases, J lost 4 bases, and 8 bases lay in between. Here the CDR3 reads CASSLPVFTEAFF. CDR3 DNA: TGTGCCAGCAGCTTACCGGTGTTCACTGAAGCTTTCTTT.

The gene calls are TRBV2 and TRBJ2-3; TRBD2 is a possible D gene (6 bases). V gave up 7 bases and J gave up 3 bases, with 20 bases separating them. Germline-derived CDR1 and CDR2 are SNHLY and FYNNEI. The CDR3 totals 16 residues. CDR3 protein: CASITIEAGSTDTQYF. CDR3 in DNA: TGTGCCAGCATTACCATCGAGGCGGGGTCGACAGATACGCAGTATTTT.

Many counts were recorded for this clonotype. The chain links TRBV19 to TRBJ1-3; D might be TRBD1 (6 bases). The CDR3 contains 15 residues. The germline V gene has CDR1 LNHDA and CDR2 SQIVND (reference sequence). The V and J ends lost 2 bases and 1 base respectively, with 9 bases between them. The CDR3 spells CASSITGISGNTIYF. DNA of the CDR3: TGTGCCAGTAGTATAACAGGGATTTCTGGAAACACCATATATTTT.

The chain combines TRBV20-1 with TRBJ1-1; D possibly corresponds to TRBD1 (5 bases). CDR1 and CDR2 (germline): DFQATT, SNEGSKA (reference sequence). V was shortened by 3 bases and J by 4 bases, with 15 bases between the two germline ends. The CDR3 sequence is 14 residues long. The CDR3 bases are TGCAGTGCTAGTTCTCGGGGGAGTCGCACTGAAGCTTTCTTT. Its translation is CSASSRGSRTEAFF.

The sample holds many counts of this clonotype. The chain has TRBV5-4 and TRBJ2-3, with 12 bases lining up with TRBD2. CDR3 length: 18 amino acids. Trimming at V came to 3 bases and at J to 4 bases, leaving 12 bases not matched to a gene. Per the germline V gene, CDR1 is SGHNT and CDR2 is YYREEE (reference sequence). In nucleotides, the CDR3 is TGTGCCAGCAGCTCGGCCGCTCTAGCGGGAGGGCCGTCAGATACGCAGTATTTT. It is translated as CASSSAALAGGPSDTQYF.

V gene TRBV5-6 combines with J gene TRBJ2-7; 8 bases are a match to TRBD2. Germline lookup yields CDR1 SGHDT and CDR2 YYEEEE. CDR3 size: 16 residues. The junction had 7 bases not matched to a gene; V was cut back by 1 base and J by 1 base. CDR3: CASSLLVVAGSYEQYF. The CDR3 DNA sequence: TGTGCCAGCAGCTTGCTTGTGGTAGCGGGGTCCTACGAGCAGTACTTC. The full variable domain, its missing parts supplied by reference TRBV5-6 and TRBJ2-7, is DAGVTQSPTHLIKTRGQQVTLRCSPKSGHDTVSWYQQALGQGPQFIFQYYEEEERQRGNFPDRFSGHQFPNYSSELNVNALLLGDSALYLCASSLLVVAGSYEQYFGPGTRLTVT.

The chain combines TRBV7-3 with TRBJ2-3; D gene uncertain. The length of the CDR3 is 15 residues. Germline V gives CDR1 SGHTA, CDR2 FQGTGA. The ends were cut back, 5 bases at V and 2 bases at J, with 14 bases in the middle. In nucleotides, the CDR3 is TGTGCCAGCAGCCCGACCGGGTGGTACACAGATACGCAGTATTTT. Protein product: CASSPTGWYTDTQYF. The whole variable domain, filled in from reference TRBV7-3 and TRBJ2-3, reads GAGVSQTPSNKVTEKGKYVELRCDPISGHTALYWYRQSLGQGPEFLIYFQGTGAADDSGLPNDRFFAVRPEGSVSTLKIQRTERGDSAVYLCASSPTGWYTDTQYFGPGTRLTVL.